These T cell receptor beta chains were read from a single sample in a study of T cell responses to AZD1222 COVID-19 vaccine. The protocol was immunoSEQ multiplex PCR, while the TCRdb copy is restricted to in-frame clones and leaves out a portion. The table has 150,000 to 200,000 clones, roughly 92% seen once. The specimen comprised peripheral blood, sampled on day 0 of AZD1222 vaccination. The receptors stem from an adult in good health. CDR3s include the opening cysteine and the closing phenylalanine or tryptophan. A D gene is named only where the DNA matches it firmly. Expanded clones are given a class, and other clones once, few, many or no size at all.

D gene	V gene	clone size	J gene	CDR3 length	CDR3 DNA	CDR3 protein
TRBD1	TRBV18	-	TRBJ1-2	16	TGTGCCAGCTCACCACGATCGGGACAGGGCCGCTATGGCTACACCTTC	CASSPRSGQGRYGYTF
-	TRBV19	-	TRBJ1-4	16	TGTGCCAGCAATAGTATCCGGGCGGGTATTAATGAAAAACTGTTTTTT	CASNSIRAGINEKLFF
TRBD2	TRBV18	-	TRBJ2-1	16	TGTGCCAGCTCAAAAACCGGGACTAGCGGGAATCATGAGCAGTTCTTC	CASSKTGTSGNHEQFF
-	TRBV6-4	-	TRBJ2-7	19	TGTGCCAGCAGTGATAAGGTTCGCTTTTGGTGCCGACTCTCCTACGAGCAGTACTTC	CASSDKVRFWCRLSYEQYF
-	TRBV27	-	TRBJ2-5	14	TGTGCCAGCAGTTTAGATGATCGGTTCTCGGCCCAGTACTTC	CASSLDDRFSAQYF
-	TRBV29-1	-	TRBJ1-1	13	TGCAGCGTTTCCCTCAGGACGGACACTGAAGCTTTCTTT	CSVSLRTDTEAFF
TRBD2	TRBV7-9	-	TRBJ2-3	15	TGTGCCAGCAGCTTAAGACTAGCGGTGGCAGATACGCAGTATTTT	CASSLRLAVADTQYF
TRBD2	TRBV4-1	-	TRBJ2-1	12	TGCGCCAGCAGCGCGGGGGGACGTGACCCTTTCTTC	CASSAGGRDPFF
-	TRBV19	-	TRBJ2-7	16	TGTGCCAGTAGTCTGACCGGGACAAAGGAATCCTACGAGCAGTACTTC	CASSLTGTKESYEQYF
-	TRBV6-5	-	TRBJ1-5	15	TGTGCCAGCAGGAGGGCCAACACGGGTCCTCAGCCCCAGCATTTT	CASRRANTGPQPQHF
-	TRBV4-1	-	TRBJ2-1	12	TGCGCCAGCAGCCTCACGGACAATGAGCAGTTCTTC	CASSLTDNEQFF
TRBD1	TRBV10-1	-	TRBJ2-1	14	TGCGCCAGCAGGCCGGGACAGGGGGTGTATGAGCAGTTCTTC	CASRPGQGVYEQFF
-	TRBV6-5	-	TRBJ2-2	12	TGTGCCAGCAGTTACCTATCCGGGGAGCTGTTTTTT	CASSYLSGELFF
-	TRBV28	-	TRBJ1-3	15	TGTGCCAGCAGTCCCCCAGGCAGGGCTGGAAACACCATATATTTT	CASSPPGRAGNTIYF
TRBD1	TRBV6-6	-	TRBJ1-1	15	TGTGCCAGCAGCCCTACCGACAGGGGGCTTTCTGAAGCTTTCTTT	CASSPTDRGLSEAFF
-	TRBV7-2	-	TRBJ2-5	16	TGTGCCAGCAGCTTCTTAGGTGGACAGATCCAAGAGACCCAGTACTTC	CASSFLGGQIQETQYF
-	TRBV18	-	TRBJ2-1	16	TGTGCCAGCTCACTCGGAGTGAAGACAGTTAGCGGTGAGCAGTTCTTC	CASSLGVKTVSGEQFF
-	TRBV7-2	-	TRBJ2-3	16	TGTGCCAGCAGCTTAGGCAGTGGCGGAAGCACAGATACGCAGTATTTT	CASSLGSGGSTDTQYF
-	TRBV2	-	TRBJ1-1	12	TGTGCCAGCAGGGGGAGACACACTGAAGCTTTCTTT	CASRGRHTEAFF
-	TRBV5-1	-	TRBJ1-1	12	TGCGCCAGCAGAATCGGTGACACTGAAGCTTTCTTT	CASRIGDTEAFF
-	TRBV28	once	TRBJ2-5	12	TGTGCCAGCAGTTCGACAAGAGAGACCCAGTACTTC	CASSSTRETQYF
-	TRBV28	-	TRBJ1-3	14	TGTGCCAGCAGTTCATCCGTCTCTGGAAACACCATATATTTT	CASSSSVSGNTIYF
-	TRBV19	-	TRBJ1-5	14	TGTGCCAGTAGTAGACGGGACCGGGGATGGCCCCAGCATTTT	CASSRRDRGWPQHF
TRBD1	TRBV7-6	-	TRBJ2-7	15	TGTGCCAGCAGCCCCCGGGACAGGGGGGTTTACGAGCAGTACTTC	CASSPRDRGVYEQYF
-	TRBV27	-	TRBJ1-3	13	TGTGCCAGCAGTTTGGCAGGTGGAAACACCATATATTTT	CASSLAGGNTIYF
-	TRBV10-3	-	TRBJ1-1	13	TGTGCCACCCGTCACGGGGAGCCCACTGAAGCTTTCTTT	CATRHGEPTEAFF
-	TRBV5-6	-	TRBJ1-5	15	TGTGCCAGCACCTCTAGATGGGGAGGGAATCAGCCCCAGCATTTT	CASTSRWGGNQPQHF
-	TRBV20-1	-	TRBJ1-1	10	TGCAGTGTGTTGTATGGGGAAGCTTTCTTT	CSVLYGEAFF
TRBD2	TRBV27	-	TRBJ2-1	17	TGTGCCAGCTGGGGGCTAGCGGGAGGGCCAAGAGATAATGAGCAGTTCTTC	CASWGLAGGPRDNEQFF
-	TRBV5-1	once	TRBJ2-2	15	TGCGCCAGCAGCTTGGGAGAGGGGAACACCGGGGAGCTGTTTTTT	CASSLGEGNTGELFF
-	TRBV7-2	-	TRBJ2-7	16	TGTGCCAGCAGCCCGAACCCGAGCGGTAGCTCCTACGAGCAGTACTTC	CASSPNPSGSSYEQYF
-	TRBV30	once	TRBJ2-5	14	TGTGCCTGGAGTGTAGACCTAAACCAAGAGACCCAGTACTTC	CAWSVDLNQETQYF
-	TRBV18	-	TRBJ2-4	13	TGTGCCAGCTCACCTTTCGAGGAAAACATTCAGTACTTC	CASSPFEENIQYF
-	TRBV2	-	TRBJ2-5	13	TGTGCCAGCAGTTCCGGGAATCAAGAGACCCAGTACTTC	CASSSGNQETQYF
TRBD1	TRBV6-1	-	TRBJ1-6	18	TGTGCCAGCAGTGAGCCCACTTCCGGGACAGGGGCTAATTCACCCCTCCACTTT	CASSEPTSGTGANSPLHF
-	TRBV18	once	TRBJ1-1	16	TGTGCCAGCTCACCCTCTATCGCCAAAGCGAACACTGAAGCTTTCTTT	CASSPSIAKANTEAFF
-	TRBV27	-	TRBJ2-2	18	TGTGCCAGCAGTCAACGAAGGCGGGACGGACCGAACACCGGGGAGCTGTTTTTT	CASSQRRRDGPNTGELFF
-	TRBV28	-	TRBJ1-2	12	TGTGCCAGCAGTTCGAGGTGGGATGGCTACACCTTC	CASSSRWDGYTF
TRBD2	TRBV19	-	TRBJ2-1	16	TGTGCCAGTAGTCCCGCGAGCGGGGGGGTCTACAATGAGCAGTTCTTC	CASSPASGGVYNEQFF
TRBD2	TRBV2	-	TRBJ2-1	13	TGTGCCAGCAACGGGAGGGCCTACGATGAGCAGTTCTTC	CASNGRAYDEQFF
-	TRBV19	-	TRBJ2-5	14	TGTGCCAGTAGGGCGCAGGGGTCCCAAGAGACCCAGTACTTC	CASRAQGSQETQYF
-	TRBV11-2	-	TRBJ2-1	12	TGTGCCAGCAGCTCCAGGGTCAATGAGCAGTTCTTC	CASSSRVNEQFF
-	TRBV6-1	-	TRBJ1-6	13	TGTGCCAGCAGTGACCACGGGAGGTCACCCCTCCACTTT	CASSDHGRSPLHF
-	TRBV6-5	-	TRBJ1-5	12	TGTGCCAGCAGCCCCACCCGCGAGACCCAGCATTTT	CASSPTRETQHF
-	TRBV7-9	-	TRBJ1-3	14	TGTGCCAGCAGCACACCAACAGGGAGGGACACCATATATTTT	CASSTPTGRDTIYF
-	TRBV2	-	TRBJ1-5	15	TGTGCCAGCAGCGAACAGGGTGAAAAGAATCAGCCCCAGCATTTT	CASSEQGEKNQPQHF
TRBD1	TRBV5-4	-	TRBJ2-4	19	TGTGCCAGCAGTCCACCAGAAGGACAGGGTACTGGAGCCAAAAACATTCAGTACTTC	CASSPPEGQGTGAKNIQYF
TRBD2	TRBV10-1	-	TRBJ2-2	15	TGCGCCAGCACGCTAGCGGGAGGCGGGACCGGGGAGCTGTTTTTT	CASTLAGGGTGELFF
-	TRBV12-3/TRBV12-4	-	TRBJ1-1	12	TGTGCCAGCAGTAGGACCAACACTGAAGCTTTCTTT	CASSRTNTEAFF
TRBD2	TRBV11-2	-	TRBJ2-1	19	TGTGCCAGCAGCTCCCCACCCGCAGCGGGAGGGTGGAGCTACAATGAGCAGTTCTTC	CASSSPPAAGGWSYNEQFF
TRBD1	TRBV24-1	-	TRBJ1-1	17	TGTGCCACCAGTGATTTCGAGCACAGGGGGATGAACACTGAAGCTTTCTTT	CATSDFEHRGMNTEAFF
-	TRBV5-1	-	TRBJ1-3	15	TGCGCCAGCAGTGGGTCAGGGGTACAAGGAAACACCATATATTTT	CASSGSGVQGNTIYF
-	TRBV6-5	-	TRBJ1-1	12	TGTGCCAGCAGTACAGCCCGCACTGAAGCTTTCTTT	CASSTARTEAFF
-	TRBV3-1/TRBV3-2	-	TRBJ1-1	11	TGTGCCAGCAGCCAGGGGGCGCAAGCTTTCTTT	CASSQGAQAFF